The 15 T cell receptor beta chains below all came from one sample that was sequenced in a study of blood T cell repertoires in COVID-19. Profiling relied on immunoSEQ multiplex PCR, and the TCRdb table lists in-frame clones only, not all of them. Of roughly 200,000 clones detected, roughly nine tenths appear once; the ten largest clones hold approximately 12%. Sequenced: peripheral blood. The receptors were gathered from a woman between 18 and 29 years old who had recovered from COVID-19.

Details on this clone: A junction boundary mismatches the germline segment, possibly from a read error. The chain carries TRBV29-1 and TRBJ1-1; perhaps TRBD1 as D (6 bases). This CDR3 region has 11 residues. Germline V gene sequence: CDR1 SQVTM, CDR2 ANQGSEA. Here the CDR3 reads CSAQGNAEAFF. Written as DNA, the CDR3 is TGCAGCGCTCAGGGGAACGCTGAAGCTTTCTTT.

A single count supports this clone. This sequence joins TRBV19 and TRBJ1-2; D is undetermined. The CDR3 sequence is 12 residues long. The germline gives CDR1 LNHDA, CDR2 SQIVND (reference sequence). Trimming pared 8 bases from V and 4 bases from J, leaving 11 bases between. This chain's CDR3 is CASQPSSYGYTF. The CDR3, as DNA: TGTGCCAGTCAACCTAGTAGCTATGGCTACACCTTC. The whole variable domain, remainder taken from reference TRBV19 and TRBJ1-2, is DGGITQSPKYLFRKEGQNVTLSCEQNLNHDAMYWYRQDPGQGLRLIYYSQIVNDFQKGDIAEGYSVSREKKESFPLTVTSAQKNPTAFYLCASQPSSYGYTFGSGTRLTVV.

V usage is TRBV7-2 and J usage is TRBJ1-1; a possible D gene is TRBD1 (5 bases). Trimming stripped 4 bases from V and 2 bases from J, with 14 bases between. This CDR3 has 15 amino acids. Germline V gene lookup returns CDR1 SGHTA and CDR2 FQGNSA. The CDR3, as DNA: TGTGCCAGCAGCTCCCGGGAGGGGATCAACACTGAAGCTTTCTTT. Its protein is CASSSREGINTEAFF.

CDR3 loop: CASSSLIQGEKETQYF. In DNA form, the CDR3 reads TGTGCCAGCAGTTCCCTCATCCAGGGGGAAAAAGAGACCCAGTACTTC. This chain links TRBV6-5 with TRBJ2-5; TRBD1 matches at 7 bases. The CDR3 spans 16 residues. Germline values: CDR1 MNHEY, CDR2 SVGAGI. J was trimmed by 3 bases and V by 4 bases; bases with no gene match: 11.

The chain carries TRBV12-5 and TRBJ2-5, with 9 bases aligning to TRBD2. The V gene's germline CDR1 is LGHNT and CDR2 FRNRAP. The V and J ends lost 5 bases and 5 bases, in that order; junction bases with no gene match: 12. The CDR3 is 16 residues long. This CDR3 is CASGLIAGVGVETQYF. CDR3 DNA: TGTGCTAGTGGTCTTATAGCGGGAGTAGGGGTGGAGACCCAGTACTTC.

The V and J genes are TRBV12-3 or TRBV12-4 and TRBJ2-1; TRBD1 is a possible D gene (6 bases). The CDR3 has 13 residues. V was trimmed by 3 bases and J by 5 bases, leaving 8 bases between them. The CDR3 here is CASSFGTNNEQFF. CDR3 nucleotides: TGTGCCAGCAGTTTCGGGACAAACAATGAGCAGTTCTTC.

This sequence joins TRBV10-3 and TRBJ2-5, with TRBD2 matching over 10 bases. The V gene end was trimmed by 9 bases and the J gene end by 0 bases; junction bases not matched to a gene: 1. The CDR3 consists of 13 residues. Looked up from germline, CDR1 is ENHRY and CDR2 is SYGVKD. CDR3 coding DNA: TGTGCCATTAGCGGGAGGCACCAAGAGACCCAGTACTTC. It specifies CAISGRHQETQYF.

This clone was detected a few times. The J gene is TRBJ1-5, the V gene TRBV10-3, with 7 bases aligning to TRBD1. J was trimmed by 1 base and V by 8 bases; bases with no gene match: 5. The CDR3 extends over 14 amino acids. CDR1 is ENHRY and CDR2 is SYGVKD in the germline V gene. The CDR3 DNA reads TGTGCCATCGCACAGGGGTTGAGCAATCAGCCCCAGCATTTT. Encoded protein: CAIAQGLSNQPQHF.

DNA of the CDR3: TGTGCCAGCAGCGGTGACTTTCCCTACGAGCAGTACTTC. Amino acids: CASSGDFPYEQYF. V gene TRBV9 combines with J gene TRBJ2-7, with no clear D. Trimming removed 3 bases at V and 2 bases at J, with 9 bases between. The CDR3 consists of 13 residues. Germline V gene lookup returns CDR1 SGDLS and CDR2 YYNGEE.

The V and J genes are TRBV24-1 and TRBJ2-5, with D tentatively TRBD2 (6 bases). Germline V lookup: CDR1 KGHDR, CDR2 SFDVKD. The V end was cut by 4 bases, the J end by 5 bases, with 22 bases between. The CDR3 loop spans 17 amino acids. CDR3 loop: CATSDGSGPLGWETQYF. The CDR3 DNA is TGTGCCACCAGTGACGGTAGCGGACCCCTTGGATGGGAGACCCAGTACTTC.

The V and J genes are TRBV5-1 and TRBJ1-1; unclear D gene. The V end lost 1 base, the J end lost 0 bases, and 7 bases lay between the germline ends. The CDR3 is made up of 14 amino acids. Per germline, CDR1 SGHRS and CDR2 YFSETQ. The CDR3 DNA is TGCGCCAGCAGCTTGCTAGCCCTGAACACTGAAGCTTTCTTT. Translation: CASSLLALNTEAFF.

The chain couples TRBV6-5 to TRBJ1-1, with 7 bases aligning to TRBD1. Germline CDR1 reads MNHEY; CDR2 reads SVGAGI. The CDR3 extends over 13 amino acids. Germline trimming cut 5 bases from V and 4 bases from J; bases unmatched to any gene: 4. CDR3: CASSPSGGTEAFF. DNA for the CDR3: TGTGCCAGCAGTCCCTCAGGGGGCACTGAAGCTTTCTTT.

The CDR3 DNA sequence: TGTGCCAGCTCCGACAGGGTGAGGACTGATGAAAAACTGTTTTTT. Protein product: CASSDRVRTDEKLFF. The chain couples TRBV19 to TRBJ1-4; 7 bases are shared with TRBD1. This CDR3 contains 15 residues. Trimming removed 9 bases from V and 6 bases from J; junction bases left unmatched: 13. Germline lookup yields CDR1 LNHDA and CDR2 SQIVND (reference sequence). Full variable domain (rest looked up from reference TRBV19 and TRBJ1-4): DGGITQSPKYLFRKEGQNVTLSCEQNLNHDAMYWYRQDPGQGLRLIYYSQIVNDFQKGDIAEGYSVSREKKESFPLTVTSAQKNPTAFYLCASSDRVRTDEKLFFGSGTQLSVL.

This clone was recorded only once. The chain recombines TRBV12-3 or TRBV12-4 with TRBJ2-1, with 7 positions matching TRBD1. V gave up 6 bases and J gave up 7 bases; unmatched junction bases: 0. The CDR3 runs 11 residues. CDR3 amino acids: CASRTGNEQFF. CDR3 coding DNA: TGTGCCAGCAGGACAGGGAATGAGCAGTTCTTC.

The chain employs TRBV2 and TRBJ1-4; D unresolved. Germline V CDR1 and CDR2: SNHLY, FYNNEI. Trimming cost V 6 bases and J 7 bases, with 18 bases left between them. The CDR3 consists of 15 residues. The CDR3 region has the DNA TGTGCCAGCAGCGAAAACCGAGGGAGTGTTGAAAAACTGTTTTTT. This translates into CASSENRGSVEKLFF.